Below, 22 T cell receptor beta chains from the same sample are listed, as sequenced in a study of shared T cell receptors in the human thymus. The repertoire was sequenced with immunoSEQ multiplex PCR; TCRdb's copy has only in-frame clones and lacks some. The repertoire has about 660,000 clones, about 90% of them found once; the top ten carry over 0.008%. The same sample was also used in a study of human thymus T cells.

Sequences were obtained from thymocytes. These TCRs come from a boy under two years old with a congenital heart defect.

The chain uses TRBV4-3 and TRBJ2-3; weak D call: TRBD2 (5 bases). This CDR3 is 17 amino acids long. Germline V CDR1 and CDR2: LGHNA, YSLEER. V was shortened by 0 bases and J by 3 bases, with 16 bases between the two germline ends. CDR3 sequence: CASSQDSPAEPTDTQYF. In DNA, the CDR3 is TGCGCCAGCAGCCAAGATAGCCCAGCGGAGCCTACAGATACGCAGTATTTT.

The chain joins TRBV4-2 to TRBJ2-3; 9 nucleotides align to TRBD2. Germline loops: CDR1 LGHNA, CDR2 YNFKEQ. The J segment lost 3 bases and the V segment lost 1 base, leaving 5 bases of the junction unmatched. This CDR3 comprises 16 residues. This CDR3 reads CASSQVWRGGTDTQYF. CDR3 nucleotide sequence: TGTGCCAGCAGCCAAGTATGGCGGGGGGGTACAGATACGCAGTATTTT.

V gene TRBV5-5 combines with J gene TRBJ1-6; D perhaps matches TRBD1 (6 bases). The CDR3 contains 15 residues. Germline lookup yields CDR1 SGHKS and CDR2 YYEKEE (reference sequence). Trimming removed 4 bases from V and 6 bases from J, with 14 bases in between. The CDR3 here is CASSPPRTANSPLHF. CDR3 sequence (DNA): TGTGCCAGCAGCCCGCCTCGGACAGCTAATTCACCCCTCCACTTT.

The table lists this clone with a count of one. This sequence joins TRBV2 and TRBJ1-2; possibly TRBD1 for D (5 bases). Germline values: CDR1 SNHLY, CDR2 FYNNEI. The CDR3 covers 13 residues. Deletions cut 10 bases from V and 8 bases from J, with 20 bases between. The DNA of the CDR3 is TGTGCCACACTGCGGGGCTCCTTGAGGGGCTACACCTTC. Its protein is CATLRGSLRGYTF.

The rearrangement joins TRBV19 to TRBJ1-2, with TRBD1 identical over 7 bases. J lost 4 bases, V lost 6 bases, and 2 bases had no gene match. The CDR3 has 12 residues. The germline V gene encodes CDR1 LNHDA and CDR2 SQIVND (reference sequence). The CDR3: CASRQGPYGYTF. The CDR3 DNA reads TGTGCCAGTAGACAGGGGCCCTATGGCTACACCTTC.

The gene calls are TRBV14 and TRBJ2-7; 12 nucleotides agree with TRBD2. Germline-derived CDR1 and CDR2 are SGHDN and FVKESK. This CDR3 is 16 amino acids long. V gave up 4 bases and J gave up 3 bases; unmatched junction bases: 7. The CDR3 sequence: CASSRKGLAGSYEQYF. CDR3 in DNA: TGTGCCAGCAGCCGAAAGGGACTAGCGGGCAGCTACGAGCAGTACTTC.

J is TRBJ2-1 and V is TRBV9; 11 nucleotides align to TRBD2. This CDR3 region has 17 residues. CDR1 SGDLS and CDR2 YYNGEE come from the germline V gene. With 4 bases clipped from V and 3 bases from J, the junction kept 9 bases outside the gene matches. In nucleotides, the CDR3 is TGTGCCAGCAGCCCCCGAGGCGGGACTAGCGGCTACAATGAGCAGTTCTTC. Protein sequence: CASSPRGGTSGYNEQFF.

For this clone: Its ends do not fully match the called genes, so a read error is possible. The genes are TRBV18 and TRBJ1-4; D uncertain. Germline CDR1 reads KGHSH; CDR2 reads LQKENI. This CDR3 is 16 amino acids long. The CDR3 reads CASSSPHGDNREKLFF. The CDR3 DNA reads TGTGCCAGCTCATCACCTCACGGGGATAATCGGGAAAAACTGTTTTTT.

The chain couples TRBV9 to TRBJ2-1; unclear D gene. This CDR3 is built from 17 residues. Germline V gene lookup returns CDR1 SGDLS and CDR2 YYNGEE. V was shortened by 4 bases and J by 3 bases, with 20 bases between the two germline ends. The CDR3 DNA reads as TGTGCCAGCAGCTCCTCGAGGTGGGTAGGCGGCTACAATGAGCAGTTCTTC. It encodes CASSSSRWVGGYNEQFF. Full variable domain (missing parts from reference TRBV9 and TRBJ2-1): DSGVTQTPKHLITATGQRVTLRCSPRSGDLSVYWYQQSLDQGLQFLIQYYNGEERAKGNILERFSAQQFPDLHSELNLSSLELGDSALYFCASSSSRWVGGYNEQFFGPGTRLTVL.

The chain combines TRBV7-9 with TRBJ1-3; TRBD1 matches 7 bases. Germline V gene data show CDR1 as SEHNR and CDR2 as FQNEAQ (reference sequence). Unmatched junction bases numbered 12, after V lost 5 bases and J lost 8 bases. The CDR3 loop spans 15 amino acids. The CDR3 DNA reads TGTGCCAGCAGCCCAGGGGGAAGTCCGGAGCACACCATATATTTT. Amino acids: CASSPGGSPEHTIYF.

CDR3 DNA sequence: TGTGCCAGCAGTTTAACCGGGAATCGCGAGCAGTACTTC. Translation: CASSLTGNREQYF. The chain links TRBV28 to TRBJ2-7, with D perhaps TRBD2 (5 bases). V dropped 2 bases and J dropped 6 bases, with 11 bases sitting between them. Germline assignment: CDR1 MDHEN and CDR2 SYDVKM. This CDR3 contains 13 residues.

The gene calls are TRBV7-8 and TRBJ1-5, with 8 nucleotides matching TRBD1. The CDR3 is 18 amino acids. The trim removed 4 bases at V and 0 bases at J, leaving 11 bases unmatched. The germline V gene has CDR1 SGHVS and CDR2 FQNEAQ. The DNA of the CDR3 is TGTGCCAGCAGCTGGCAGGGGGCGGCCGGTGCTAGCAATCAGCCCCAGCATTTT. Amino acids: CASSWQGAAGASNQPQHF.

In nucleotides, the CDR3 is TGCGCCAGCAGCTTGAGTGACAGCAACTATGGCTACACCTTC. This encodes CASSLSDSNYGYTF. The chain is built from TRBV5-1 and TRBJ1-2; perhaps TRBD1 as D (5 bases). This CDR3 has 14 amino acids. With 1 base removed from V and 2 bases from J, the gap between germline ends came to 9 bases. CDR1 and CDR2 from the germline V gene are SGHRS and YFSETQ.

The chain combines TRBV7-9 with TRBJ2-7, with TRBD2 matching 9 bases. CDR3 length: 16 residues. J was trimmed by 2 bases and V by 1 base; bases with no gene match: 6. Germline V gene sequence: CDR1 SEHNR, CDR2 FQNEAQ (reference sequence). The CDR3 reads CASSLVASGITYEQYF. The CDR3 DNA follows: TGTGCCAGCAGCTTAGTAGCTAGCGGGATCACCTACGAGCAGTACTTC.

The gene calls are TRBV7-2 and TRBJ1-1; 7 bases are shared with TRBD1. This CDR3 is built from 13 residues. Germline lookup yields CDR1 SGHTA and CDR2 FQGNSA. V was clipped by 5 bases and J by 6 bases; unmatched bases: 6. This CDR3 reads CASSHRQGPEAFF. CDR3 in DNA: TGTGCCAGCAGCCACCGACAGGGCCCTGAAGCTTTCTTT.

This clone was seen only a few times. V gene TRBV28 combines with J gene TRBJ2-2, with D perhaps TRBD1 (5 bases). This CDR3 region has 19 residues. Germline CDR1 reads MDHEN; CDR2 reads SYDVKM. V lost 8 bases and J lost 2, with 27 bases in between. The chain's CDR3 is CASFQARQPQFLNTGELFF. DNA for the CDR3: TGTGCCAGCTTTCAAGCGAGACAGCCACAATTCCTAAACACCGGGGAGCTGTTTTTT. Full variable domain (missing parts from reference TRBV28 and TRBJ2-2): DVKVTQSSRYLVKRTGEKVFLECVQDMDHENMFWYRQDPGLGLRLIYFSYDVKMKEKGDIPEGYSVSREKKERFSLILESASTNQTSMYLCASFQARQPQFLNTGELFFGEGSRLTVL.

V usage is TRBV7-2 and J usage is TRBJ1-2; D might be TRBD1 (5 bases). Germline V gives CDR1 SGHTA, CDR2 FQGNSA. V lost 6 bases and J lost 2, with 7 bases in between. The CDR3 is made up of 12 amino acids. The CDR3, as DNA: TGTGCCAGCAGAAAGGGGAACTATGGCTACACCTTC. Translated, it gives CASRKGNYGYTF.

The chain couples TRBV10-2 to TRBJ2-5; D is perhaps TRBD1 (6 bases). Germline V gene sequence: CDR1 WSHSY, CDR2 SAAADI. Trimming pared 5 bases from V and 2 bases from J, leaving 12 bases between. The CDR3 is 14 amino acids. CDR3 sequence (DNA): TGCGCCAGCAGTCTCCAGGGGAAACAAGAGACCCAGTACTTC. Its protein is CASSLQGKQETQYF.

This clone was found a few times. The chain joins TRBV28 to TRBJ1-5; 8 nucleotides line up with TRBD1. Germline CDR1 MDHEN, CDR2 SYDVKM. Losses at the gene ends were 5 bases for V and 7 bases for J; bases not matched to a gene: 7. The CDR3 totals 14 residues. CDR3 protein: CASSPRDRRQPQHF. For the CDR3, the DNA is TGTGCCAGCAGTCCAAGGGACAGGCGGCAGCCCCAGCATTTT. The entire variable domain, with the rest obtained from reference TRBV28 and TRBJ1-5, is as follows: DVKVTQSSRYLVKRTGEKVFLECVQDMDHENMFWYRQDPGLGLRLIYFSYDVKMKEKGDIPEGYSVSREKKERFSLILESASTNQTSMYLCASSPRDRRQPQHFGDGTRLSIL.

The CDR3 region has the DNA TGTGCCAGCAGCGATACTAGCGCCACAGATACGCAGTATTTT. Residues: CASSDTSATDTQYF. The rearrangement links TRBV7-8 to TRBJ2-3, with 7 bases that match TRBD2. In germline, CDR1 is SGHVS, CDR2 FQNEAQ. Trimming took 5 bases from V and 2 from J; bases not matched to a gene: 4. The CDR3 extends over 14 amino acids. Based on the CDR3 plus reference TRBV7-8 and TRBJ2-3, the full variable domain is GAGVSQSPRYKVAKRGQDVALRCDPISGHVSLFWYQQALGQGPEFLTYFQNEAQLDKSGLPSDRFFAERPEGSVSTLKIQRTQQEDSAVYLCASSDTSATDTQYFGPGTRLTVL.

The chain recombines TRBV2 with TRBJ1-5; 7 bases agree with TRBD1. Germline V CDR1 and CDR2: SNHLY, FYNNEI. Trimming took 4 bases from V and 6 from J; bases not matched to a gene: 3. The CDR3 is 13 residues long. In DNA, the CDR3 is TGTGCCAGCAGTGCTGACAGGGCTCAGCCCCAGCATTTT. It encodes CASSADRAQPQHF.

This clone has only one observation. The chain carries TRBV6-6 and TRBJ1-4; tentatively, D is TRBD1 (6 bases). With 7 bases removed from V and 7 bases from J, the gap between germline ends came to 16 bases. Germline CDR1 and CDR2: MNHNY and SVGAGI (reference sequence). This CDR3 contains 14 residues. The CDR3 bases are TGTGCCAGCAACCGCGCGGGGGCCGGTGAAAAACTGTTTTTT. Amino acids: CASNRAGAGEKLFF.